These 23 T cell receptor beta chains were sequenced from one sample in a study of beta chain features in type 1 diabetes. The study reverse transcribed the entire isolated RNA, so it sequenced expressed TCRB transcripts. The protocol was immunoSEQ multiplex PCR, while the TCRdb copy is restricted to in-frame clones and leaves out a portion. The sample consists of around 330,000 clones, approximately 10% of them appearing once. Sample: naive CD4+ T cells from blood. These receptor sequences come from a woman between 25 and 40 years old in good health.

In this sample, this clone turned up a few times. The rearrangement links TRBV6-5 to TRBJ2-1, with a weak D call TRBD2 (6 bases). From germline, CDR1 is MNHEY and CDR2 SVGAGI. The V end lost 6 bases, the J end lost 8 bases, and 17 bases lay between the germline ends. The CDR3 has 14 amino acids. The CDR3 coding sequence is TGTGCCAGCAGCCCCTCATCAGCTAGCGATGAGCAGTTCTTC. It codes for CASSPSSASDEQFF.

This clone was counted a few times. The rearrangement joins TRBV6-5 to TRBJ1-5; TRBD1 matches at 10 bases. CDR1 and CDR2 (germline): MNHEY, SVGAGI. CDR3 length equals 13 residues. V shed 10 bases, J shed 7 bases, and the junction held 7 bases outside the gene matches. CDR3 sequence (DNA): TGTGCCATCAGCGGACAGGGGGACCAGCCCCAGCATTTT. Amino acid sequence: CAISGQGDQPQHF.

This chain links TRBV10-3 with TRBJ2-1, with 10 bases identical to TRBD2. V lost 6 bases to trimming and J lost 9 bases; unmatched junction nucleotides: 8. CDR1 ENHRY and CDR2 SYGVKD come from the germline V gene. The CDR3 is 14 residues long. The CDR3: CAISLAGVSSEQFF. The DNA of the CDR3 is TGTGCCATCAGCCTAGCGGGAGTCAGTAGTGAGCAGTTCTTC.

The chain's CDR3 is CASSARTNSGANVLTF. DNA of the CDR3: TGTGCCAGCAGCGCCAGGACTAACTCTGGGGCCAACGTCCTGACTTTC. The chain uses TRBV7-9 and TRBJ2-6; possible D gene TRBD2, 6 bases. V lost 5 bases and J 0 bases, leaving 11 bases between the germline ends. CDR1 SEHNR and CDR2 FQNEAQ come from the germline V gene (reference sequence). The CDR3 loop spans 16 amino acids.

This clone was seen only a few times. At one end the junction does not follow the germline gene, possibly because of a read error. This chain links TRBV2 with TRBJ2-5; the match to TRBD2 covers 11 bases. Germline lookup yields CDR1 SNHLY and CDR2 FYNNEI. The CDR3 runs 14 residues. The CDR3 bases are TGTGCCAGCAGCGAAGGACTAGCGGGAGAGACCCAGTACTTC. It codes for CASSEGLAGETQYF.

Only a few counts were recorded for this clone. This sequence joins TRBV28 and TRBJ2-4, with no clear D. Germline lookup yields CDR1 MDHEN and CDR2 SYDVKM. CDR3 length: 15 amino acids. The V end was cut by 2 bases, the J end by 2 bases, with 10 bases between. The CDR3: CASSLAGLSKNIQYF. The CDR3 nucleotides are TGTGCCAGCAGTTTAGCAGGCTTATCCAAAAACATTCAGTACTTC. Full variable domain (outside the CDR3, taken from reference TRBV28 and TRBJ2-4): DVKVTQSSRYLVKRTGEKVFLECVQDMDHENMFWYRQDPGLGLRLIYFSYDVKMKEKGDIPEGYSVSREKKERFSLILESASTNQTSMYLCASSLAGLSKNIQYFGAGTRLSVL.

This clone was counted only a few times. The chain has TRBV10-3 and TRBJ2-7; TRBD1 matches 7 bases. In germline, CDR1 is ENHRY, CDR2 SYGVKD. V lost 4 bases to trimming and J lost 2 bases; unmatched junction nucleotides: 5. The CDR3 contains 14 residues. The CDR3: CAISGRTGAYEQYF. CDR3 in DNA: TGTGCCATCAGTGGGCGGACAGGTGCCTACGAGCAGTACTTC.

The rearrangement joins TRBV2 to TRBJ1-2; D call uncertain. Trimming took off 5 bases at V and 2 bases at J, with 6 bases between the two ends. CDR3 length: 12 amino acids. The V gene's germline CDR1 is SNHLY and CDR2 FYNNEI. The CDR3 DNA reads TGTGCCAGCAGTACGGGGAACTATGGCTACACCTTC. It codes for CASSTGNYGYTF.

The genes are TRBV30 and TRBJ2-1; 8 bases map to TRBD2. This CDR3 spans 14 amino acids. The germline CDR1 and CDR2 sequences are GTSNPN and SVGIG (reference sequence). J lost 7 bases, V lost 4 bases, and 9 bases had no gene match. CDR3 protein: CAWKGIAGRNEQFF. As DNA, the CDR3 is TGTGCCTGGAAGGGAATAGCGGGAAGGAATGAGCAGTTCTTC.

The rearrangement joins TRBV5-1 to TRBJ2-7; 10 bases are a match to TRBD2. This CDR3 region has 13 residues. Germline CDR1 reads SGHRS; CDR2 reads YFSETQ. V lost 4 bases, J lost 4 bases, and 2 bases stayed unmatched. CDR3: CASSLAGEYEQYF. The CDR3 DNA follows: TGCGCCAGCAGCCTAGCGGGAGAATACGAGCAGTACTTC. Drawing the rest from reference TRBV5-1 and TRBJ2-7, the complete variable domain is KAGVTQTPRYLIKTRGQQVTLSCSPISGHRSVSWYQQTPGQGLQFLFEYFSETQRNKGNFPGRFSGRQFSNSRSEMNVSTLELGDSALYLCASSLAGEYEQYFGPGTRLTVT.

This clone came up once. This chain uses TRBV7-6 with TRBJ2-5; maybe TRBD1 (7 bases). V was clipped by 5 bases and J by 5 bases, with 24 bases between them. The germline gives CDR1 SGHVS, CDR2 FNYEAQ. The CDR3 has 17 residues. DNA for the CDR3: TGTGCCAGCAGCAGAGGACGCGCCCGGACAGGAGGGGAGACCCAGTACTTC. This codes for CASSRGRARTGGETQYF.

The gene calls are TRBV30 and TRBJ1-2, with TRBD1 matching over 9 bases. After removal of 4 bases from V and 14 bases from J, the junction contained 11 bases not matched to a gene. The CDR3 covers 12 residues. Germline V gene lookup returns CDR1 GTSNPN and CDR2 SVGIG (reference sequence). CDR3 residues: CAWIRDRAIITF. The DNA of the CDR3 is TGTGCCTGGATCCGGGACAGGGCCATTATAACCTTC.

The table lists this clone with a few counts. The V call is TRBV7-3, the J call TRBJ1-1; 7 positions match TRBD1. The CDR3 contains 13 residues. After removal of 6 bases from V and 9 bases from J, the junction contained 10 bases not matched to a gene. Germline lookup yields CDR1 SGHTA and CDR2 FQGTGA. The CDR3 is CASSFVGGAKAFF. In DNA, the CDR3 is TGTGCCAGCAGTTTTGTAGGGGGCGCGAAAGCTTTCTTT.

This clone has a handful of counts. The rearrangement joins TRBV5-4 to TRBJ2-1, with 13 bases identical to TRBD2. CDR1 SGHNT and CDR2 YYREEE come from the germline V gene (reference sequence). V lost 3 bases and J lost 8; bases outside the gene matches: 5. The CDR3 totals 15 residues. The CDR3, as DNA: TGTGCCAGCAGCTCAAGGACTAGCGGGAGTGATGAGCAGTTCTTC. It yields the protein CASSSRTSGSDEQFF.

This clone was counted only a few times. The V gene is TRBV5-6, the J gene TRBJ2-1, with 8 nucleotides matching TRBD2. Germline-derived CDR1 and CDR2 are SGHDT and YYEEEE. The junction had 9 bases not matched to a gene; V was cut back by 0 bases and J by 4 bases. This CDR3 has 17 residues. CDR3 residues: CASSLGLLSGVYNEQFF. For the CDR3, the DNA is TGTGCCAGCAGCTTGGGACTACTTAGCGGGGTTTACAATGAGCAGTTCTTC.

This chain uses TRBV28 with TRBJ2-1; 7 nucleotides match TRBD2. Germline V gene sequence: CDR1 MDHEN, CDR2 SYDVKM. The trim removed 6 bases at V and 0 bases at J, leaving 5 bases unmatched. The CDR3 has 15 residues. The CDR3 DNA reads TGTGCCAGCAGGCCATCTAGCGGCTCCTACAATGAGCAGTTCTTC. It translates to CASRPSSGSYNEQFF.

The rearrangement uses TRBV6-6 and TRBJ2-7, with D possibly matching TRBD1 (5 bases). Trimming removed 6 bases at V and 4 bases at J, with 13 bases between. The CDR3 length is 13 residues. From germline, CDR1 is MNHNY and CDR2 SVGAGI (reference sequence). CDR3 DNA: TGTGCCAGCAGCGCCCGGACACGATACGAGCAGTACTTC. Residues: CASSARTRYEQYF.

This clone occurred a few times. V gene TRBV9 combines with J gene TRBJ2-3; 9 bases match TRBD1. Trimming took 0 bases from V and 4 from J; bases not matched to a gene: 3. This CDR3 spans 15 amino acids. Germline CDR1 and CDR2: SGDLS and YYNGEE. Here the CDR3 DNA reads TGTGCCAGCAGCGTAGGACAGGGGGTGGCAGATACGCAGTATTTT. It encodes CASSVGQGVADTQYF. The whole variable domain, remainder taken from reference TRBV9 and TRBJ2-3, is DSGVTQTPKHLITATGQRVTLRCSPRSGDLSVYWYQQSLDQGLQFLIQYYNGEERAKGNILERFSAQQFPDLHSELNLSSLELGDSALYFCASSVGQGVADTQYFGPGTRLTVL.

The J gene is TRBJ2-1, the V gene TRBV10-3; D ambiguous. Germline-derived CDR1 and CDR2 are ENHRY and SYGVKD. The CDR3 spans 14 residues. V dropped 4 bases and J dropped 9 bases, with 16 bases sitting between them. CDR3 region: CAISVSDPGREQFF. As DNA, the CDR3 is TGTGCCATCAGTGTCAGCGACCCTGGCCGTGAGCAGTTCTTC.

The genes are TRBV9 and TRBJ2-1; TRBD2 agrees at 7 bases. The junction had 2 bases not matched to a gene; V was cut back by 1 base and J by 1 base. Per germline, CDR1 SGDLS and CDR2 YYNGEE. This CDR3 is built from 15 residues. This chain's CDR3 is CASSVLAASYNEQFF. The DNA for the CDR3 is TGTGCCAGCAGCGTACTAGCGGCTTCCTACAATGAGCAGTTCTTC.

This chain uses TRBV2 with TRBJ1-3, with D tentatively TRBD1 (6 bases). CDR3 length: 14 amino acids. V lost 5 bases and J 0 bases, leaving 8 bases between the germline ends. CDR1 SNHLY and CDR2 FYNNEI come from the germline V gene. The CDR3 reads CASSKDSSGNTIYF. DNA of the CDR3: TGTGCCAGCAGTAAGGACAGCTCTGGAAACACCATATATTTT.

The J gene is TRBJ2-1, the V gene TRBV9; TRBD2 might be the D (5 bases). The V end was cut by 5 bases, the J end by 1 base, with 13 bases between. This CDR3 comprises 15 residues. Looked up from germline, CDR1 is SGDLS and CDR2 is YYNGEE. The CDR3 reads CASSGPRGSYNEQFF. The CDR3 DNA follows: TGTGCCAGCAGTGGCCCCCGAGGGTCCTACAATGAGCAGTTCTTC. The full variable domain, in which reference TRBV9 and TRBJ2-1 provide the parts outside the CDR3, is DSGVTQTPKHLITATGQRVTLRCSPRSGDLSVYWYQQSLDQGLQFLIQYYNGEERAKGNILERFSAQQFPDLHSELNLSSLELGDSALYFCASSGPRGSYNEQFFGPGTRLTVL.

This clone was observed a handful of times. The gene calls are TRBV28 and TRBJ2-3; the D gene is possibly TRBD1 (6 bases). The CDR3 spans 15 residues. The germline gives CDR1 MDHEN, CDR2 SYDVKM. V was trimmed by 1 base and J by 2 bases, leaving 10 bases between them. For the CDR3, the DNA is TGTGCCAGCAGTTTATTCCAGGGGACCACAGATACGCAGTATTTT. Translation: CASSLFQGTTDTQYF.